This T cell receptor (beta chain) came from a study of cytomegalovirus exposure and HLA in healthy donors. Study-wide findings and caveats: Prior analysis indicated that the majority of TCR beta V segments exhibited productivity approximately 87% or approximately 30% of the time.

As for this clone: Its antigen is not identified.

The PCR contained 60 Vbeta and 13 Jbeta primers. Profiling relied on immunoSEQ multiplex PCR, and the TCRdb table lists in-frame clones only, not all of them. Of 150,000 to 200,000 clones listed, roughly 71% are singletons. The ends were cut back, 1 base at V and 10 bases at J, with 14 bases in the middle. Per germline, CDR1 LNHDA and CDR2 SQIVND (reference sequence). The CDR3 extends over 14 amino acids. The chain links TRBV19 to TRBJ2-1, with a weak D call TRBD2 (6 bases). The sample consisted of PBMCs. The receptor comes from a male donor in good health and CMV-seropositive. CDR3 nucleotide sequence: TGTGCCAGTAGTATAGTCCCGGGGGTCCCAGAGCAGTTCTTC. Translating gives CASSIVPGVPEQFF. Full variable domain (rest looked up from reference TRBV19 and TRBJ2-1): DGGITQSPKYLFRKEGQNVTLSCEQNLNHDAMYWYRQDPGQGLRLIYYSQIVNDFQKGDIAEGYSVSREKKESFPLTVTSAQKNPTAFYLCASSIVPGVPEQFFGPGTRLTVL.